This T cell receptor beta chain comes out of a study of T cell changes during pregnancy in multiple sclerosis. Trimming pared 5 bases from V and 3 bases from J, leaving 14 bases between. From germline, CDR1 is LNHDA and CDR2 SQIVND (reference sequence). This CDR3 spans 15 amino acids. Using immunoSEQ multiplex PCR, the repertoire was profiled, and TCRdb retains in-frame clones only, with some absent. This sample carries around 50,000 clones, over 75% of them seen once, and the ten largest clones take 8.3%. The origin of this receptor is a female donor with multiple sclerosis, enrolled in a pregnancy study. The input for sequencing was CD8+ T cells from peripheral blood mononuclear cells, taken in the second trimester of pregnancy. The chain couples TRBV19 to TRBJ2-1; D perhaps matches TRBD2 (6 bases). The CDR3 DNA is TGTGCCAGTAGTCCCAGGGACTGGGGCTACAATGAGCAGTTCTTC. It codes for CASSPRDWGYNEQFF.